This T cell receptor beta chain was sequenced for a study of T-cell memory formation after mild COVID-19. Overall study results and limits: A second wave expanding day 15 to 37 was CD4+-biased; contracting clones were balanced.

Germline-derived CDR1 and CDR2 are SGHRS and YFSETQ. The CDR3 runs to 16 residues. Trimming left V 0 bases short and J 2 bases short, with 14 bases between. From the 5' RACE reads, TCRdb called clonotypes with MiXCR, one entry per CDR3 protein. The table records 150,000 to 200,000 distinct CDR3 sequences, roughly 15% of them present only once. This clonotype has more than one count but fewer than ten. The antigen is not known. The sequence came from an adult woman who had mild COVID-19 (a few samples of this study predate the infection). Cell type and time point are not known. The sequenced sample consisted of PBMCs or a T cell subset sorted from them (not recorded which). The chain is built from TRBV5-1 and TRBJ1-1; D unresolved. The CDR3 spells CASSLGSVGYNTEAFF. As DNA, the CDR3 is TGCGCCAGCAGCTTGGGGTCGGTTGGTTACAACACTGAAGCTTTCTTT. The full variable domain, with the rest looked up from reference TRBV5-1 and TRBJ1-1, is KAGVTQTPRYLIKTRGQQVTLSCSPISGHRSVSWYQQTPGQGLQFLFEYFSETQRNKGNFPGRFSGRQFSNSRSEMNVSTLELGDSALYLCASSLGSVGYNTEAFFGQGTRLTVV.